This TCR beta chain was identified during a study of CD8+ T cells in alopecia areata listed by TCRdb under 2018. Background for the entire study: The study used high-throughput TCRbeta sequencing to examine T cell clonal expansion in alopecia areata, in both the C3H/HeJ mouse model and human patients. In humans, TCRbeta sequencing was performed on scalp tissue and on sorted CD4+ and CD8+ peripheral blood T cells from healthy controls and from patients with patchy or totalis/universalis alopecia areata. Scalp clonality was compared across normal scalp (n=4), patchy alopecia areata scalp (n=8), and alopecia totalis/universalis scalp (n=8). RNA came from the PAXgene miRNA kit for fixed scalp, the miRNeasy kit for PBMCs, and the RNeasy kit for mouse skin. TCRbeta CDR3 regions were amplified by immunoSEQ multiplex PCR using 35 Vbeta forward and 13 Jbeta reverse primers. Overall study outcomes, separate from this receptor: Shared TCR sequences between patients were less evident than in mice, which may be partly attributable to HLA diversity in the patient population. Compared with normal scalp, lesional scalp had higher clonality and more expanded CD8+ clones, particularly in alopecia totalis/universalis, a pattern that suggests antigenic drive. Scalp TCR repertoire analysis is complicated because resident alphabeta T cells in normal human skin are also sequenced, whereas mouse skin is dominated by gammadelta T cells.

PBMCs were separated by density centrifugation and stained for CD3, CD4 and CD8, after which CD4+ and CD8+ T cells were sorted on a FACSAria. Scalp biopsies and blood samples were obtained from unaffected controls. As regards this clone: Its antigen is still unknown. No base quality information exists; no much larger clone differs at one position.

The CDR3 has 14 amino acids, counting the end cysteine and phenylalanine. The read is trimmed to its CDR3 DNA, 42 bases read in frame from base 1. Germline trimming: 3 bases from V, 3 bases from J; junction bases outside gene matches: 5. As encoded in the germline V gene, CDR1 is MNHEY while CDR2 is SVGAGI. The library was made by the immunoSEQ multiplex PCR assay. RNA was extracted from all samples and reverse transcribed into cDNA as template for TCR sequencing. First-strand cDNA was synthesized with SuperScript III using a 2:1 mix of oligo-dT and random hexamers. A synthetic immune receptor repertoire was used to measure amplification bias, and any remaining bias was corrected computationally. Per the source publication's procedure: Raw reads were preprocessed for error removal, and CDR3 was defined according to IMGT conventions as running from the conserved cysteine to phenylalanine. Clonality was computed as 1 minus the Shannon entropy, with the entropy normalized by log2 of the number of productive unique TCRs. Whether each scalp clone was CD4 or CD8 was inferred by checking scalp TCRbeta sequences against the CD4 and CD8 repertoires from sorted blood. TCRdb re-hosts the immuneACCESS table, in-frame sequences only. Its copies lack some clones; in the studies checked, an unresolved V gene accounts for under half of them, and the cause for the rest is not known. The V and J calls and clone size were taken over from that table, and D and trimming were inferred from the DNA. The sample profile shows some 160,000 clones; 62% of them were found once. The ten biggest clones cover 36% of the sample.

Material: CD8+ T cells sorted from blood. The chain was built from TRBV6-5 and TRBJ2-7; TRBD2 lines up with 7 middle nucleotides. This clonotype originated in a human donor in good health. For the CDR3, the sequence is CASSYRLASYEQYF. The nucleotide sequence is given as TGTGCCAGCAGTTATAGACTAGCTAGCTACGAGCAGTACTTC.